The present entry profiles one T cell receptor beta chain with its context. Its antigen is not identified. This record comes from a study of blood T cells in healthy people across ages. Primed by a sample-barcoded 5' primer and a J-beta primer mix, a second PCR proceeded for roughly 7 to 12 cycles. The authors tagged each cDNA molecule using a template-switch adaptor with 12 random nucleotides. MiXCR was run by TCRdb on the 5' RACE reads, yielding one entry per CDR3 protein. The sample records over 1,300,000 distinct CDR3 sequences, 59% being singletons. Study observations and caveats: Donors of long life had a larger count of naive CD4+ cells and greater diversity than aged donors. Because sorting was not performed, PBMCs prevented conclusive naive versus antigen-experienced comparison.

This CDR3 is built from 16 residues. With 2 bases clipped from V and 2 bases from J, the junction kept 5 bases outside the gene matches. Germline CDR1 and CDR2: MNHNY and SVGAGI (reference sequence). The gene calls are TRBV6-6 and TRBJ1-5; 8 nucleotides agree with TRBD1. The clonotype originates from a man aged 18-30 years in good health. The sequenced sample consisted of blood. CDR3 in amino acids: CASSYATTGGNQPQHF. CDR3 bases: TGTGCCAGCAGTTACGCAACGACAGGGGGCAATCAGCCCCAGCATTTT.